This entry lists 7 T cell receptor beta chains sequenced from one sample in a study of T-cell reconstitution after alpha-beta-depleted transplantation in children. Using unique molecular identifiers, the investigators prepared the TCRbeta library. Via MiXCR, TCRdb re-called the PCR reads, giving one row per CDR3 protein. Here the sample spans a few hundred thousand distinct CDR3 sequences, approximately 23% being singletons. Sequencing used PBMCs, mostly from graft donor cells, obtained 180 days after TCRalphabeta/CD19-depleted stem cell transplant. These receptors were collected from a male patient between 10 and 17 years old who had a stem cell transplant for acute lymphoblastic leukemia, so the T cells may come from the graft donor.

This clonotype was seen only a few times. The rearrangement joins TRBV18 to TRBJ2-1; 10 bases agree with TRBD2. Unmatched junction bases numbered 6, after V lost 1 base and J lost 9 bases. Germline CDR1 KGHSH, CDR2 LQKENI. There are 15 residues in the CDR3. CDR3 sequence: CASSPLASGRTEQFF. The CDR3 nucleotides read TGTGCCAGCTCACCACTCGCTAGCGGGAGAACTGAGCAGTTCTTC.

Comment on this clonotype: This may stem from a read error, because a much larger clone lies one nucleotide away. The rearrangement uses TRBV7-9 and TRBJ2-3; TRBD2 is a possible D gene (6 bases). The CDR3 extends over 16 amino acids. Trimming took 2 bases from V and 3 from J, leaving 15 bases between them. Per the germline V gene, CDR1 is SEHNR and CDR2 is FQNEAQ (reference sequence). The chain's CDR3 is CASSLPLGGKTDTQYF. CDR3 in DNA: TGTGCCAGCAGCTTACCCCTAGGCGGGAAGACAGATACGCAGTATTTT.

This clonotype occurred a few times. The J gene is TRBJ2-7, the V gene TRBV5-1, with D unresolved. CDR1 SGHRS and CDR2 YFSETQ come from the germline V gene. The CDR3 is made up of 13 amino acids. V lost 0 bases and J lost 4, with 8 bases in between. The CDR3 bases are TGCGCCAGCAGCTTGGGATTCGGGTACGAGCAGTACTTC. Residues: CASSLGFGYEQYF.

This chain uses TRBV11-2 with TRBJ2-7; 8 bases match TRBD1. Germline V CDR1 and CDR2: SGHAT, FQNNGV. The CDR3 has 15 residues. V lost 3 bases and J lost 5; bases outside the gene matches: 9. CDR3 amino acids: CASSFQTHRGNEQYF. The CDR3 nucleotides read TGTGCCAGCAGCTTTCAGACTCACAGGGGGAACGAGCAGTACTTC.

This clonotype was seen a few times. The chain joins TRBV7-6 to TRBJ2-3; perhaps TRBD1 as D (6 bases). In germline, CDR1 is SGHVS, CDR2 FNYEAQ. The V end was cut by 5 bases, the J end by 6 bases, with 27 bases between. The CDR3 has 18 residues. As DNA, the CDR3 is TGTGCCAGCAGCCCTGCCCCAGGGTTAGGGGGTTTTGAGGATACGCAGTATTTT. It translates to CASSPAPGLGGFEDTQYF.

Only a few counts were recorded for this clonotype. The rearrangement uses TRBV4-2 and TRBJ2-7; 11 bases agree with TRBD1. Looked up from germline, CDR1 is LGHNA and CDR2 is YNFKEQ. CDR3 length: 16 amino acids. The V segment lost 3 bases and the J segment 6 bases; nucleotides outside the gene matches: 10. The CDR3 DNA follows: TGTGCCAGCAGCCACCCCCTGGGACAGGGGGGGGTCGAGCAGTACTTC. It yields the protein CASSHPLGQGGVEQYF.

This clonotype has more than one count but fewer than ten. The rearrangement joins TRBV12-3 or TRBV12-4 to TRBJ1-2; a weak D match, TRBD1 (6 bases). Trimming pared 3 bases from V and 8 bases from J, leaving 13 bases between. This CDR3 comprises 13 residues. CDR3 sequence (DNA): TGTGCCAGCAGTTTTATGGGGGGCGAAGGCTACACCTTC. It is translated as CASSFMGGEGYTF.